A selection of T cell receptor beta chains follows, all from one sample in a study of cytomegalovirus exposure and HLA in healthy donors. The table came from immunoSEQ multiplex PCR; TCRdb's copy has only in-frame clones and leaves some out. The table includes 95,000 to 100,000 clones, roughly three quarters detected once. Material: PBMCs. The receptors stem from a female donor in good health and CMV-seronegative. Both conserved end residues are part of each CDR3. D genes are given only for firm matches. Not every row has a clone size; where given, it reads once, few, many or a size class.

d_gene	v_gene	len	abundance	j_gene	CDR3nt	CDR3aa
-	TRBV29-1	16	-	TRBJ2-7	TGCAGCGTTCAAGGGACTCAGTGGGGGCCTCCCTACGAGCAGTACTTC	CSVQGTQWGPPYEQYF
-	TRBV27	15	-	TRBJ1-1	TGTGCCAGCAGTTTATCCCCCACAGTATGGACTGAAGCTTTCTTT	CASSLSPTVWTEAFF
-	TRBV9	12	-	TRBJ2-7	TGTGCCAGCAGCGTAGCGGGGGGCGCGCAGTACTTC	CASSVAGGAQYF
TRBD1	TRBV10-3	17	-	TRBJ2-3	TGTGCCATCAGTGGGGACGGGACAGGGGTCCGCACAGATACGCAGTATTTT	CAISGDGTGVRTDTQYF
TRBD2	TRBV9	14	-	TRBJ2-5	TGTGCCAGCAGCCGGGGGTTTAGCGGGGAGACCCAGTACTTC	CASSRGFSGETQYF
TRBD1	TRBV5-5	17	-	TRBJ1-1	TGTGCCAGCAGCTCTGGGACAGGGGGCACCCGGAACACTGAAGCTTTCTTT	CASSSGTGGTRNTEAFF
-	TRBV19	15	-	TRBJ1-2	TGTGCCAGTAACCCGGCCCAGGGAAGGGGCTATGGCTACACCTTC	CASNPAQGRGYGYTF
-	TRBV5-6	16	medium-sized	TRBJ1-4	TGTGCCAGCAGCTTGTGGTTCAGGGGCAGGAATGAAAAACTGTTTTTT	CASSLWFRGRNEKLFF
-	TRBV7-9	15	-	TRBJ1-1	TGTGCCAGCAGCCTAGGGAGAGGTTTGAACACTGAAGCTTTCTTT	CASSLGRGLNTEAFF
TRBD1	TRBV28	14	few	TRBJ2-7	TGTGCCAGCAGTTCCGGGACAGGGTCCTACGAGCAGTACTTC	CASSSGTGSYEQYF
-	TRBV4-1	15	-	TRBJ2-7	TGCGCCAGCAGCCAAGGTTTTAGCGACTCCTACGAGCAGTACTTC	CASSQGFSDSYEQYF
TRBD1	TRBV6-5	13	few	TRBJ1-2	TGTGCCAGCAGTTACTCGGACAGGACTGGCTACACCTTC	CASSYSDRTGYTF
TRBD2	TRBV29-1	16	few	TRBJ2-1	TGCAGCGTGGCTCTGCGGGAGGGGGGGGCCGTCCATGAGCAGTTCTTC	CSVALREGGAVHEQFF
-	TRBV7-6	14	-	TRBJ1-5	TGTGCCAGCAGCTTAAGACGGGGTAATCAGCCCCAGCATTTT	CASSLRRGNQPQHF
-	TRBV18	17	-	TRBJ1-1	TGTGCCAGCTCACCAGTTGGGGGAGGGCTGGTGAACACTGAAGCTTTCTTT	CASSPVGGGLVNTEAFF
TRBD1	TRBV5-1	15	-	TRBJ1-4	TGCGCCAGCAGCCTTGACAGGGGAAGGAATGAAAAACTGTTTTTT	CASSLDRGRNEKLFF
TRBD2	TRBV7-2	15	-	TRBJ2-7	TGTGCCAGCAGCTTAGAGGGCGGGAGAGGGTACGAGCAGTACTTC	CASSLEGGRGYEQYF
-	TRBV7-9	14	-	TRBJ2-2	TGTGCCAGCAGCCCCTGGGCTAACACCGGGGAGCTGTTTTTT	CASSPWANTGELFF
TRBD1	TRBV11-3	14	-	TRBJ2-2	TGTGCCAGCAGCCACAGGGGTTTTCCCGGGGAGCTGTTTTTT	CASSHRGFPGELFF
TRBD1	TRBV9	16	-	TRBJ2-2	TGTGCCAGCAGCGGAGGGACAGGGGTGAACACCGGGGAGCTGTTTTTT	CASSGGTGVNTGELFF
-	TRBV27	14	-	TRBJ1-2	TGTGCCAGCACCCAAAGGTCCAATTTCGGGGGCTACACCTTC	CASTQRSNFGGYTF
TRBD2	TRBV6-5	15	-	TRBJ2-7	TGTGCCACCGCGTTCAGAGCGGGGCCTACCTACGAGCAGTACTTC	CATAFRAGPTYEQYF
TRBD1	TRBV29-1	12	-	TRBJ1-5	TGCAGCGTCGGGACAGTCAATCAGCCCCAGCATTTT	CSVGTVNQPQHF
TRBD1	TRBV2	14	few	TRBJ1-2	TGTGCCAGCAGAAATTCGGACAGGGGTTATGGCTACACCTTC	CASRNSDRGYGYTF
-	TRBV7-2	15	-	TRBJ2-3	TGTGCCAGCAGCAGACAGCCGAACATGGTAGTTACGCAGTATTTT	CASSRQPNMVVTQYF
-	TRBV6-1	13	-	TRBJ2-7	TGTGCCAGCACCCGAACTCGAACCTACGAGCAGTACTTC	CASTRTRTYEQYF
-	TRBV15	13	-	TRBJ2-7	TGTGCCACCAGCAGGGGACAATTCTACGAGCAGTACTTC	CATSRGQFYEQYF
-	TRBV6-1	16	-	TRBJ1-5	TGTGCCAGCAGTGGGGGGAACAGGGTAGGCAATCAGCCCCAGCATTTT	CASSGGNRVGNQPQHF
TRBD1	TRBV6-6	11	-	TRBJ2-1	TGTGCCACCGAAGGAGCCGACAGGGTGGTCTTC	CATEGADRVVF
TRBD1	TRBV6-6	13	-	TRBJ2-7	TGTGCAGGTCAGAACGGACAGGGTGACGAGCAGTACTTC	CAGQNGQGDEQYF
TRBD1	TRBV27	15	-	TRBJ2-5	TGTGCCAGCAGTTCTGGACAGGGGCAACAAGAGACCCAGTACTTC	CASSSGQGQQETQYF
TRBD2	TRBV28	16	-	TRBJ2-1	TGTGCCAGCAGTTCCTCCGGGACTACACTCTACAATGAGCAGTTCTTC	CASSSSGTTLYNEQFF
TRBD1	TRBV29-1	14	once	TRBJ2-7	TGCAGCGTTGAAGGGACAGGAGGAACCTACGAGCAGTACTTC	CSVEGTGGTYEQYF
-	TRBV15	12	-	TRBJ1-1	TGTGCCACCAGCAGAGATAGAACGTTGGCTTTCTTT	CATSRDRTLAFF
TRBD2	TRBV28	18	few	TRBJ2-1	TGTGCCAGCAGTTTATTAAGGGGGACTAGCCGTTGGTACAATGAGCAGTTCTTC	CASSLLRGTSRWYNEQFF
TRBD2	TRBV5-4	16	-	TRBJ2-2	TGTGCCAGCTCCCTGGGGGGCGGGAGGAAGACCGGGGAGCTGTTTTTT	CASSLGGGRKTGELFF
TRBD2	TRBV10-2	15	few	TRBJ2-3	TGCGCCAGCAGTGCAAGCGGGGGACGCACAGATACGCAGTATTTT	CASSASGGRTDTQYF
TRBD1	TRBV10-3	13	-	TRBJ2-7	TGTGCCCTACCCGGGACAGGGGTTTACGAGCAGTACTTC	CALPGTGVYEQYF
TRBD2	TRBV2	21	once	TRBJ2-3	TGTGCCAGCAGGAGGACAGGCCCCGGACTAGCGGGGAGTGCTAGCACAGATACGCAGTATTTT	CASRRTGPGLAGSASTDTQYF
-	TRBV14	14	-	TRBJ1-2	TGTGCCAGCAGCCAAGGTCGCGGGGCCTATGGCTACACCTTC	CASSQGRGAYGYTF
TRBD2	TRBV4-1	19	-	TRBJ2-7	TGCGCCAGCAGCCAATCCTACGTAGCGGGAGGGCTGAGCTCCTACGAGCAGTACTTC	CASSQSYVAGGLSSYEQYF
TRBD2	TRBV7-9	17	-	TRBJ2-2	TGTGCCAGCAGCTTAACTAGCGGGAGCTCTGTCACCGGGGAGCTGTTTTTT	CASSLTSGSSVTGELFF
-	TRBV9	15	-	TRBJ2-1	TGTGCCAGCAGCGTAGCGGGAGTATACTACAATGAGCAGTTCTTC	CASSVAGVYYNEQFF
-	TRBV7-9	11	-	TRBJ1-2	TGTGCCAGCAGCTTACAGTATGGCTACACCTTC	CASSLQYGYTF
-	TRBV6-6	14	-	TRBJ2-1	TGTGCCAGCAGTTACTCCAACAGGGCGAATGAGCAGTTCTTC	CASSYSNRANEQFF
-	TRBV2	15	-	TRBJ1-5	TGTGCCAGCAGCGAGGGTGTTCTGGGCAATCAGCCCCAGCATTTT	CASSEGVLGNQPQHF
-	TRBV27	15	-	TRBJ2-7	TGTGCCAGCAGTCCCCAACAACAGAGTACCTACGAGCAGTACTTC	CASSPQQQSTYEQYF
-	TRBV4-2	15	-	TRBJ1-1	TGTGCCAGCAGCCAGAAAAGCAGGGAAAGGACTGAAGCTTTCTTT	CASSQKSRERTEAFF
TRBD1	TRBV6-6	14	few	TRBJ2-7	TGTGCCAGCAGGCGACAGGGTCCCCCCTACGAGCAGTACTTC	CASRRQGPPYEQYF
TRBD2	TRBV4-1	18	-	TRBJ2-7	TGCGCCAGCAGCCAAGATAAGCCTCCGGGACTAGTAATCCACGAGCAGTACTTC	CASSQDKPPGLVIHEQYF
TRBD1	TRBV18	16	-	TRBJ1-2	TGTGCCAGCTCACTCCAGACAGGGGGCGGTAACTATGGCTACACCTTC	CASSLQTGGGNYGYTF
TRBD2	TRBV19	13	-	TRBJ2-1	TGTGCCAGTAGTATTGCAGGGAGGGATGAGCAGTTCTTC	CASSIAGRDEQFF
TRBD1	TRBV6-1	15	few	TRBJ2-3	TGTGCCAGCAGTGATGGGACAGGGGGCTCAGATACGCAGTATTTT	CASSDGTGGSDTQYF